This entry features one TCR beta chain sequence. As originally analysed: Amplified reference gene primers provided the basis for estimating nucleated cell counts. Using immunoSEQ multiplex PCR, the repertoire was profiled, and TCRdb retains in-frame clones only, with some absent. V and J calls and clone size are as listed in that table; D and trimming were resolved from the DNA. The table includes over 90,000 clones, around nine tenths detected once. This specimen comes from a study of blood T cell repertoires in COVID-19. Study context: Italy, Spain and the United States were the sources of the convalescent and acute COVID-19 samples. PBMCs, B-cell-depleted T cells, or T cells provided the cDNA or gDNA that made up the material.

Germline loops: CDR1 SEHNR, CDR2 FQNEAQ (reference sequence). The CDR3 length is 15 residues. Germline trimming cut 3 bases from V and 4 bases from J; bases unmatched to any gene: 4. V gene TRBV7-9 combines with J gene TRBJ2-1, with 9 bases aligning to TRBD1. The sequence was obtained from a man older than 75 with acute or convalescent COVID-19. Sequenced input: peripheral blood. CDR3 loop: CASSFNRGPYNEQFF. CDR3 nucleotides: TGTGCCAGCAGCTTTAACAGGGGGCCTTACAATGAGCAGTTCTTC.